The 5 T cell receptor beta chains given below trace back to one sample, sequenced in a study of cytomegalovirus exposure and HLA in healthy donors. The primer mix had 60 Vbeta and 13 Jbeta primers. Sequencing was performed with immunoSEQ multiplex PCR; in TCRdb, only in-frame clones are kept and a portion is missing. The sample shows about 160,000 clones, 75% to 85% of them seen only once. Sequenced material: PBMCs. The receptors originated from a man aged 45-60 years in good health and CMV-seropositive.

CDR3 sequence (DNA): TGCAGCGGAACCGGGACTACCCGGATCGATGAGCAGTTCTTC. Encoded protein: CSGTGTTRIDEQFF. The chain uses TRBV29-1 and TRBJ2-1, with TRBD2 matching over 7 bases. Germline CDR1 reads SQVTM; CDR2 reads ANQGSEA. This CDR3 comprises 14 residues. Trimming at V came to 7 bases and at J to 8 bases, leaving 14 bases not matched to a gene.

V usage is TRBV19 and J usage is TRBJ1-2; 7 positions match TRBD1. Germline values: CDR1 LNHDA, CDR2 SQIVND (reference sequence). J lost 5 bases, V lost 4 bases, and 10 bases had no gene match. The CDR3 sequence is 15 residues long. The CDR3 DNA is TGTGCCAGTAGTACCCGGACAGGCCCTTTTTATGGCTACACCTTC. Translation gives CASSTRTGPFYGYTF.

The CDR3 bases are TGCGCCAGCAGCCAAGAACCACAGGCTAGGGATGAGCAGTTCTTC. This sequence encodes CASSQEPQARDEQFF. The V call is TRBV4-3, the J call TRBJ2-1, with a weak D call TRBD1 (5 bases). Germline CDR1 and CDR2: LGHNA and YSLEER. V was cut by 0 bases and J by 8 bases, with 14 bases left in between. The CDR3 is 15 amino acids.

This CDR3 is CASSQVTASYEQYF. CDR3 bases: TGTGCCAGCAGCCAAGTGACAGCCTCCTACGAGCAGTACTTC. The chain employs TRBV4-2 and TRBJ2-7; possibly TRBD1 for D (5 bases). The CDR3 sequence is 14 residues long. Deletions cut 1 base from V and 0 bases from J, with 7 bases between. Germline V lookup: CDR1 LGHNA, CDR2 YNFKEQ.

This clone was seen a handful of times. CDR3: CASSQEVGGTYEQYF. For the CDR3, the DNA is TGCGCCAGCAGCCAAGAAGTAGGGGGAACCTACGAGCAGTACTTC. V and J are TRBV4-3 and TRBJ2-7; the D gene is possibly TRBD1 (6 bases). The CDR3 has 15 residues. Germline-derived CDR1 and CDR2 are LGHNA and YSLEER. Trimming left V 0 bases short and J 2 bases short, with 11 bases between.